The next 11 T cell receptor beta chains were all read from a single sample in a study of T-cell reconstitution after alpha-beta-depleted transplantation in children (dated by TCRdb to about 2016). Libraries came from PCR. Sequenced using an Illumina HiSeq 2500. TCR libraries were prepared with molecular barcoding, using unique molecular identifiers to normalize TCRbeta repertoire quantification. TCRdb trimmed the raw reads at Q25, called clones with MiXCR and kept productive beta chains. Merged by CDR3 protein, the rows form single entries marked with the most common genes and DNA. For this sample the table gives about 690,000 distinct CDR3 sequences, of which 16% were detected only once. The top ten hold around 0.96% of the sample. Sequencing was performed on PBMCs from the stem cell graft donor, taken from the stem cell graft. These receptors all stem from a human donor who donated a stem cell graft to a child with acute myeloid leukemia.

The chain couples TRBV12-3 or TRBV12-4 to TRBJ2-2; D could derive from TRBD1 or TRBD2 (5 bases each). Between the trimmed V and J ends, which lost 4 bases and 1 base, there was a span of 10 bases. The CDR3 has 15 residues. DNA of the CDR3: TGTGCCAGCAGTTACGGGACGAAGAACACCGGGGAGCTGTTTTTT. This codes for CASSYGTKNTGELFF.

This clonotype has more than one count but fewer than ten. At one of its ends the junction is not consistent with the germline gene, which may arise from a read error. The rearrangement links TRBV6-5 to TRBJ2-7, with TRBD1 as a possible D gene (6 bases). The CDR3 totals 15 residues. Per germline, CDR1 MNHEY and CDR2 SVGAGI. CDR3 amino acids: CASSDSGVSSYEQYF. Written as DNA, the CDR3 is TGTGCCAGCAGTGACTCAGGGGTATCCTCCTACGAGCAGTACTTC.

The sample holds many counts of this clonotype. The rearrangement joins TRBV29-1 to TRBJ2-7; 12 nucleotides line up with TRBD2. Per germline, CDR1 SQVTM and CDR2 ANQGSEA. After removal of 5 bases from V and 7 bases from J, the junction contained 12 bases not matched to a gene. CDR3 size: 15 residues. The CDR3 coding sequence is TGCAGCGTTATACCTCGGACTAGCGGGGCGGGAGAGCAGTACTTC. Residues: CSVIPRTSGAGEQYF.

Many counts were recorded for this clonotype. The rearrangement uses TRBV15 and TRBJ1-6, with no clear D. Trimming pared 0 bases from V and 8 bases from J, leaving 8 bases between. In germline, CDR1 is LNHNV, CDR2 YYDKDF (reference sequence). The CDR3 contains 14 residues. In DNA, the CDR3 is TGTGCCACCAGCAGAGATCGTAGAGATTCACCCCTCCACTTT. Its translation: CATSRDRRDSPLHF. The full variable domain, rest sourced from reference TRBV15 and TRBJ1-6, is DAMVIQNPRYQVTQFGKPVTLSCSQTLNHNVMYWYQQKSSQAPKLLFHYYDKDFNNEADTPDNFQSRRPNTSFCFLDIRSPGLGDTAMYLCATSRDRRDSPLHFGNGTRLTVT.

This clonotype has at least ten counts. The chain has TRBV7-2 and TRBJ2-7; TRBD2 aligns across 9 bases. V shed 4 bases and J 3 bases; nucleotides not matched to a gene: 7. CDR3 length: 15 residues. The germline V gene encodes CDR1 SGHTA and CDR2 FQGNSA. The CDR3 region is CASSSGTSPYYEQYF. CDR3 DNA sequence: TGTGCCAGCAGCTCGGGGACTAGCCCCTACTACGAGCAGTACTTC. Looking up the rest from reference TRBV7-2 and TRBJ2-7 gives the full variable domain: GAGVSQSPSNKVTEKGKDVELRCDPISGHTALYWYRQSLGQGLEFLIYFQGNSAPDKSGLPSDRFSAERTGGSVSTLTIQRTQQEDSAVYLCASSSGTSPYYEQYFGPGTRLTVT.

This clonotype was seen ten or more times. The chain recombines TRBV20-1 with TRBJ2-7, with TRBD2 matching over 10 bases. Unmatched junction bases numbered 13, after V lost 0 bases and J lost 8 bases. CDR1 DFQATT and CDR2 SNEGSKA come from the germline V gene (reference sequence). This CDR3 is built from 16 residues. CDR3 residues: CSARDPSAGGFLKQYF. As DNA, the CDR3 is TGCAGTGCTAGAGACCCCTCAGCGGGGGGGTTCCTGAAGCAGTACTTC.

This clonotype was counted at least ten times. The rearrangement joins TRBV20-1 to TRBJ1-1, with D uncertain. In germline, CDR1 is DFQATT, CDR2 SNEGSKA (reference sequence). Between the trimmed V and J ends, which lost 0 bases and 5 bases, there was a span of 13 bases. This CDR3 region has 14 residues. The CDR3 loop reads CSAREAGGLTEAFF. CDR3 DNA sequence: TGCAGTGCTAGAGAGGCGGGAGGGCTGACTGAAGCTTTCTTT.

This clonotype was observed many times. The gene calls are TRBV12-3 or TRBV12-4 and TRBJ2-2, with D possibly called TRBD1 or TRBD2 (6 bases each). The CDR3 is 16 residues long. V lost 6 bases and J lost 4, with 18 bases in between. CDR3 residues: CASSPAGGRATGELFF. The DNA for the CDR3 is TGTGCCAGCAGCCCAGCCGGGGGCAGAGCCACCGGGGAGCTGTTTTTT.

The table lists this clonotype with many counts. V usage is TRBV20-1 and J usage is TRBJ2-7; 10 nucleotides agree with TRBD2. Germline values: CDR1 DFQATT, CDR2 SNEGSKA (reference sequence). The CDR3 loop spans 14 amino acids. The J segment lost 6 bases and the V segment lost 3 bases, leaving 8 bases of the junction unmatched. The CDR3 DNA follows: TGCAGTGCTAGGGAAGCGGGGGGGCCCCTCGAGCAGTACGTC. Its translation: CSAREAGGPLEQYV.

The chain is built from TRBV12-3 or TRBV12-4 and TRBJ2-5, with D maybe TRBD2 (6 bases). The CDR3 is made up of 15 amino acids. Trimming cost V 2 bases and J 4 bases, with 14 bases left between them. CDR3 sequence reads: CASSLKGGARETQYF. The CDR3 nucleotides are TGTGCCAGCAGTTTAAAAGGCGGGGCCCGAGAGACCCAGTACTTC.

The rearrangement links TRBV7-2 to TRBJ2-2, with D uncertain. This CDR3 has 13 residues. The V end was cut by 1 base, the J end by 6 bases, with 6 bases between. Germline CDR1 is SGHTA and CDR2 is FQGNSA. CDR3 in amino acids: CASSLGHPGELFF. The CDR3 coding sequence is TGTGCCAGCAGCTTAGGGCACCCCGGGGAGCTGTTTTTT.